The clone carrying this TCR beta chain was seen a handful of times. Its matching antigen is unknown. Although they were nominally healthy when sampled, donors likely had unrecorded immune exposures. The data stem from a study of cytomegalovirus exposure and HLA in healthy donors. The study, taken as a whole, reports: CMV antigen specificity was confirmed in vitro for three CMV-associated chains. The study flagged roughly 160 TCR beta chains as cytomegalovirus-associated. Among donors in an Asian-associated ancestry cluster, a later analysis reportedly found fewer N-insertions than the roughly 670-donor mean.

The PCR used 60 Vbeta and 13 Jbeta primers. Repertoires were generated with immunoSEQ multiplex PCR, while TCRdb's copy carries only in-frame clones and drops some. The sample consists of roughly 140,000 clones, roughly 82% of them appearing once. The germline V and J ends were trimmed by 7 bases and 4 bases, with 13 bases remaining between them. The CDR3 runs to 13 residues. Germline V CDR1 and CDR2: SEHNR, FQNEAQ (reference sequence). This TCR was recovered from a young man in good health and CMV-seropositive. Sequencing was carried out using PBMCs. The chain is built from TRBV7-9 and TRBJ1-2, with D uncertain. Here the CDR3 reads CASIPDSSYGYTF. The CDR3 region has the DNA TGTGCCAGCATACCCGATTCCAGCTATGGCTACACCTTC.